One sample yielded the 28 T cell receptor beta chains listed below, sequenced in a study of cytomegalovirus exposure and HLA in healthy donors. The PCR employed 60 Vbeta primers together with 13 Jbeta primers. TCRdb's table, derived via immunoSEQ multiplex PCR, lists solely in-frame clones and lacks some. The repertoire holds fewer than 200,000 clones, with roughly 12% as singletons. The specimen was PBMCs. Every receptor here comes from a man aged 45-65 years in good health and CMV-seropositive.

This clone showed up just a few times. The V gene is TRBV15, the J gene TRBJ2-5; 12 nucleotides align to TRBD2. This CDR3 is built from 15 residues. Unmatched junction bases numbered 1, after V lost 0 bases and J lost 5 bases. From germline, CDR1 is LNHNV and CDR2 YYDKDF (reference sequence). Here the CDR3 reads CATSRDGTSGETQYF. The CDR3 DNA reads as TGTGCCACCAGCAGAGATGGGACTAGCGGGGAGACCCAGTACTTC.

The rearrangement uses TRBV5-4 and TRBJ2-5, with D possibly TRBD2 on 6 matching bases. From germline, CDR1 is SGHNT and CDR2 YYREEE (reference sequence). The CDR3 spans 15 residues. V shed 4 bases and J shed 1 base, with 14 bases lying between them. The CDR3 sequence is CASSHAGGPQETQYF. Written as DNA, the CDR3 is TGTGCCAGCAGCCATGCCGGGGGACCCCAAGAGACCCAGTACTTC.

This clone has a handful of counts. This sequence joins TRBV6-5 and TRBJ1-3; D not resolved. The V gene lost 7 bases and the J gene lost 6 bases, with 13 bases spanning the gap. Germline V gene lookup returns CDR1 MNHEY and CDR2 SVGAGI. The CDR3 has 13 residues. This chain's CDR3 is CASKSLGVNTIYF. DNA of the CDR3: TGTGCCAGCAAGTCACTCGGGGTAAACACCATATATTTT.

The rearrangement links TRBV5-4 to TRBJ2-7; no firm D call. The V gene's germline CDR1 is SGHNT and CDR2 YYREEE (reference sequence). V lost 1 base and J 4 bases, leaving 9 bases between the germline ends. The CDR3 covers 13 residues. The CDR3 spells CASSLKSGYEQYV. The CDR3 region has the DNA TGTGCCAGCAGCTTGAAGTCAGGATACGAGCAGTACGTC.

The chain has TRBV29-1 and TRBJ1-2, with 9 bases fitting TRBD1. Germline V gene sequence: CDR1 SQVTM, CDR2 ANQGSEA. The length of the CDR3 is 14 residues. The ends lost 5 bases at V and 4 bases at J; junction bases unmatched: 8. The CDR3 region is CSVPRTGAAYGYTF. The CDR3 nucleotides read TGCAGCGTTCCACGGACAGGGGCGGCCTATGGCTACACCTTC.

This clone was counted only a few times. The chain joins TRBV6-1 to TRBJ1-5; D is ambiguous. The V end was cut by 6 bases, the J end by 0 bases, with 12 bases between. This CDR3 has 15 residues. The germline V gene encodes CDR1 MNHNS and CDR2 SASEGT. The CDR3 nucleotides are TGTGCCAGCAGAGAGGCAGGACTTAGCAATCAGCCCCAGCATTTT. Its translation: CASREAGLSNQPQHF.

This clone was seen more than once but under ten times. V and J are TRBV5-6 and TRBJ2-5, with 11 bases that match TRBD1. With V trimmed by 4 bases and J by 4 bases, 3 bases remained unmatched. Germline CDR1 SGHDT, CDR2 YYEEEE. This CDR3 has 14 amino acids. The CDR3 DNA reads as TGTGCCAGCAGCCGGACAGGGGGCGTAGAGACCCAGTACTTC. Translated, it gives CASSRTGGVETQYF.

This chain connects TRBV4-1 to TRBJ2-5; a possible D gene is TRBD2 (7 bases). This CDR3 comprises 15 residues. CDR1 and CDR2 from the germline V gene are MGHRA and YSYEKL. Trimming pared 3 bases from V and 3 bases from J, leaving 14 bases between. CDR3 nucleotides: TGCGCCAGCAGCCAGTTGGGAGGGGGTGAAGAGACCCAGTACTTC. Translating gives CASSQLGGGEETQYF.

This clone was detected only a few times. The rearrangement joins TRBV11-2 to TRBJ2-5; possibly TRBD2 for D (7 bases). CDR1 is SGHAT and CDR2 is FQNNGV in the germline V gene. The CDR3 has 14 residues. Trimming stripped 1 base from V and 5 bases from J, with 11 bases between. The CDR3 here is CASSLAGGGETQYF. CDR3 sequence (DNA): TGTGCCAGCAGCTTAGCGGGGGGCGGGGAGACCCAGTACTTC.

V usage is TRBV9 and J usage is TRBJ2-5, with 7 bases matching TRBD1. The V segment lost 2 bases and the J segment 4 bases; nucleotides outside the gene matches: 11. The germline gives CDR1 SGDLS, CDR2 YYNGEE. This CDR3 region has 16 residues. The CDR3 coding sequence is TGTGCCAGCAGCGTCGGACAGGTCGCGTTTAGAGAGACCCAGTACTTC. The encoded protein is CASSVGQVAFRETQYF.

The chain employs TRBV2 and TRBJ2-5, with 9 bases that match TRBD1. V dropped 1 base and J dropped 2; count of bases not matched to a gene: 2. Germline V gives CDR1 SNHLY, CDR2 FYNNEI. The CDR3 is 15 amino acids. The CDR3 nucleotides are TGTGCCAGCAGTGAAGGAGGACAGGGGCAAGAGACCCAGTACTTC. Residues: CASSEGGQGQETQYF. The variable domain in full, completed from reference TRBV2 and TRBJ2-5, reads EPEVTQTPSHQVTQMGQEVILRCVPISNHLYFYWYRQILGQKVEFLVSFYNNEISEKSEIFDDQFSVERPDGSNFTLKIRSTKLEDSAMYFCASSEGGQGQETQYFGPGTRLLVL.

This clone was counted only a few times. The V call is TRBV7-2, the J call TRBJ1-6, with D uncertain. From germline, CDR1 is SGHTA and CDR2 FQGNSA. The CDR3 sequence is 15 residues long. The V gene lost 1 base and the J gene lost 8 bases, with 12 bases spanning the gap. CDR3 region: CASSLEDGGDSPLHF. The CDR3 nucleotides are TGTGCCAGCAGCTTAGAGGACGGCGGGGATTCACCCCTCCACTTT.

The chain carries TRBV5-1 and TRBJ1-6, with 9 bases matching TRBD1. J was trimmed by 7 bases and V by 4 bases; bases with no gene match: 3. The germline V gene has CDR1 SGHRS and CDR2 YFSETQ. CDR3 length equals 14 residues. The chain's CDR3 is CASSTGTGNSPLHF. The CDR3 DNA reads TGCGCCAGCAGCACCGGGACAGGGAATTCACCCCTCCACTTT.

This chain connects TRBV6-5 to TRBJ2-7, with TRBD2 matching 9 bases. J was trimmed by 7 bases and V by 9 bases; bases with no gene match: 10. The CDR3 loop spans 13 amino acids. CDR1 and CDR2 from the germline V gene are MNHEY and SVGAGI. DNA for the CDR3: TGTGCCAGTAATAGACAGGCGGGGGGGGAGCAGTACTTC. Translating it yields CASNRQAGGEQYF.

The chain links TRBV7-9 to TRBJ2-7, with D perhaps matching TRBD2 (6 bases). V lost 5 bases and J lost 5, with 10 bases in between. CDR3 length: 12 residues. The germline V gene encodes CDR1 SEHNR and CDR2 FQNEAQ (reference sequence). In DNA, the CDR3 is TGTGCCAGCAGCCCCACGGGGGACGAGCAGTACGTC. It yields the protein CASSPTGDEQYV.

The CDR3 sequence is CASSGASRTGELFF. The CDR3 bases are TGTGCCAGCAGTGGAGCTAGTCGTACCGGGGAGCTGTTTTTT. The genes are TRBV6-1 and TRBJ2-2, with unresolved D. With 4 bases removed from V and 5 bases from J, the gap between germline ends came to 11 bases. This CDR3 is built from 14 residues. From germline, CDR1 is MNHNS and CDR2 SASEGT.

This clone was counted between two and nine times. The V gene is TRBV28, the J gene TRBJ1-1; possible D gene TRBD1, 6 bases. Trimming stripped 4 bases from V and 6 bases from J, with 9 bases between. Germline CDR1 and CDR2: MDHEN and SYDVKM. This CDR3 has 12 amino acids. Written as DNA, the CDR3 is TGTGCCAGCAGTTGGGGGGGCTCTGAAGCTTTCTTT. Amino acids: CASSWGGSEAFF.

The V and J genes are TRBV5-4 and TRBJ1-2, with 7 bases matching TRBD1. The CDR3 has 15 amino acids. From germline, CDR1 is SGHNT and CDR2 YYREEE (reference sequence). Losses at the gene ends were 3 bases for V and 5 bases for J; bases not matched to a gene: 10. The CDR3 DNA follows: TGTGCCAGCAGCTCATCGGGACAGAGCCTGTATGGCTACACCTTC. This gives the protein CASSSSGQSLYGYTF.

This chain uses TRBV7-9 with TRBJ1-4, with 8 bases matching TRBD1. The CDR3 consists of 17 residues. The V and J ends lost 2 bases and 8 bases, in that order; junction bases with no gene match: 13. The germline gives CDR1 SEHNR, CDR2 FQNEAQ (reference sequence). The CDR3 region is CASSLLPRVTGEEKLFF. The CDR3 bases are TGTGCCAGCAGCTTATTACCTCGCGTGACAGGGGAAGAAAAACTGTTTTTT.

DNA for the CDR3: TGTGCCAGCAGTTCCGGGACAGGGTACTCACCCCTCCACTTT. Translated: CASSSGTGYSPLHF. J is TRBJ1-6 and V is TRBV11-3; 9 bases map to TRBD1. J lost 10 bases, V lost 6 bases, and 7 bases had no gene match. Germline-derived CDR1 and CDR2 are SGHNT and YENEEA. The CDR3 totals 14 residues.

V is TRBV7-9 and J is TRBJ1-5; D gene ambiguous. V was pared by 3 bases and J by 5 bases, with 5 bases between. The CDR3 length is 12 residues. The germline V gene has CDR1 SEHNR and CDR2 FQNEAQ (reference sequence). CDR3 coding DNA: TGTGCCAGCAGCTTTAGTTATCAGCCCCAGCATTTT. Residues: CASSFSYQPQHF. The whole variable domain, filled in from reference TRBV7-9 and TRBJ1-5, reads DTGVSQNPRHKITKRGQNVTFRCDPISEHNRLYWYRQTLGQGPEFLTYFQNEAQLEKSRLLSDRFSAERPKGSFSTLEIQRTEQGDSAMYLCASSFSYQPQHFGDGTRLSIL.

In this sample, this clone turned up a few times. The V and J genes are TRBV6-5 and TRBJ1-6; perhaps TRBD1 as D (5 bases). The CDR3 is 15 residues long. Germline CDR1 MNHEY, CDR2 SVGAGI. V lost 2 bases to trimming and J lost 2 bases, with 7 bases between them. CDR3 amino acids: CASSYAGPYNSPLHF. The CDR3 bases are TGTGCCAGCAGTTACGCAGGGCCCTATAATTCACCCCTCCACTTT.

The chain uses TRBV9 and TRBJ2-3; D ambiguous. The germline CDR1 and CDR2 sequences are SGDLS and YYNGEE. The V end was cut by 0 bases, the J end by 0 bases, with 8 bases between. The length of the CDR3 is 15 residues. Here the CDR3 DNA reads TGTGCCAGCAGCGTAGAGGCGGCCAGCACAGATACGCAGTATTTT. Translation gives CASSVEAASTDTQYF.

There are a few counts of this clone. The chain is built from TRBV29-1 and TRBJ2-7, with 7 bases aligning to TRBD2. Trimming took 8 bases from V and 4 from J; bases not matched to a gene: 8. The length of the CDR3 is 12 residues. Germline lookup yields CDR1 SQVTM and CDR2 ANQGSEA. The CDR3 loop is CSIRGTTYEQYF. CDR3 in DNA: TGCAGCATCCGAGGGACTACATACGAGCAGTACTTC.

The V call is TRBV20-1, the J call TRBJ1-1; D is undetermined. This CDR3 has 9 amino acids. Germline V gene lookup returns CDR1 DFQATT and CDR2 SNEGSKA (reference sequence). The CDR3 loop is CNDGRGAFF. CDR3 in DNA: TGCAATGATGGGCGTGGCGCTTTCTTT.

This clone was seen only a few times. This chain uses TRBV29-1 with TRBJ1-4; 8 positions agree with TRBD1. The CDR3 sequence is 14 residues long. CDR1 and CDR2 from the germline V gene are SQVTM and ANQGSEA. V trimming: 5 bases; J trimming: 6 bases; junction bases outside the gene matches: 8. For the CDR3, the DNA is TGCAGCGTTATCGGACAGGGCACATATGAAAAACTGTTTTTT. This encodes CSVIGQGTYEKLFF.

This chain links TRBV6-5 with TRBJ2-7, with a tentative D call TRBD2 (6 bases). The CDR3 runs 14 residues. Germline lookup yields CDR1 MNHEY and CDR2 SVGAGI. The V and J ends lost 4 bases and 6 bases respectively, with 16 bases between them. CDR3 nucleotides: TGTGCCAGCAGTTCGGGGGTGGGCCCTTTCGAGCAGTACGTC. Translation gives CASSSGVGPFEQYV.

The chain uses TRBV9 and TRBJ2-3; possibly TRBD1 for D (7 bases). V was clipped by 2 bases and J by 4 bases, with 14 bases between them. This CDR3 spans 15 amino acids. Germline-derived CDR1 and CDR2 are SGDLS and YYNGEE. This chain's CDR3 is CASSVAGGFSDTQYF. CDR3 in DNA: TGTGCCAGCAGCGTGGCAGGGGGGTTTTCAGATACGCAGTATTTT.